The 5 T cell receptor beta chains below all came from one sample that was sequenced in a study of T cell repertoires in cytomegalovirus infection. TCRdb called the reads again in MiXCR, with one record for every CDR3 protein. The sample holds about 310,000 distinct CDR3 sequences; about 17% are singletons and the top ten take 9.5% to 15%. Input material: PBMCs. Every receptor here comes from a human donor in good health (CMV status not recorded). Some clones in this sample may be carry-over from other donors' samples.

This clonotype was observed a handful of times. In DNA, the CDR3 is TGTGCCAGCAGACAGGGACCATTCAATGAGCAGTTCTTC. Its protein is CASRQGPFNEQFF. J is TRBJ2-1 and V is TRBV2; D might be TRBD1 (6 bases). The CDR3 length is 13 residues. The V gene's germline CDR1 is SNHLY and CDR2 FYNNEI. V was trimmed by 6 bases and J by 6 bases, leaving 12 bases between them.

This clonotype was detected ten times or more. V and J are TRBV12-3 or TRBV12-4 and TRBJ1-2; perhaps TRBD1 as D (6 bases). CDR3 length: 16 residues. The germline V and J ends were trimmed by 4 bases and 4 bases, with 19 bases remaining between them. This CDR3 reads CASSSEHRAVGYGYTF. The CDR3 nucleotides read TGTGCCAGCAGTTCCGAGCACAGGGCCGTGGGCTATGGCTACACCTTC.

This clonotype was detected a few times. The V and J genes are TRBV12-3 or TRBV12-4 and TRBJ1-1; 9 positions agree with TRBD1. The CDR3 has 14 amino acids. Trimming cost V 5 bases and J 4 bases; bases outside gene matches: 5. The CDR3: CASSRQGGITEAFF. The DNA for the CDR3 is TGTGCCAGCAGTAGACAGGGGGGCATCACTGAAGCTTTCTTT.

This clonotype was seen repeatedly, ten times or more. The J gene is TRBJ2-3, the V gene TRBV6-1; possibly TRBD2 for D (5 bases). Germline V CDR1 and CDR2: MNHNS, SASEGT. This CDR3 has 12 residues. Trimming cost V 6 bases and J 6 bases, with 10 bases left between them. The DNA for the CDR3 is TGTGCCAGCAGCGGTAGCGTTGATACGCAGTATTTT. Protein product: CASSGSVDTQYF.

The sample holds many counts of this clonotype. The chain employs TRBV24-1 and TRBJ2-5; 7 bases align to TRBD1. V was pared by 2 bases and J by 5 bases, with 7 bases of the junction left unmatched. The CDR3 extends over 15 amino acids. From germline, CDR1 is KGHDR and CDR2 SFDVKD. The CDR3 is CATSDSRTGGETQYF. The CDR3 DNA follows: TGTGCCACCAGTGATTCGAGGACAGGAGGCGAGACCCAGTACTTC.